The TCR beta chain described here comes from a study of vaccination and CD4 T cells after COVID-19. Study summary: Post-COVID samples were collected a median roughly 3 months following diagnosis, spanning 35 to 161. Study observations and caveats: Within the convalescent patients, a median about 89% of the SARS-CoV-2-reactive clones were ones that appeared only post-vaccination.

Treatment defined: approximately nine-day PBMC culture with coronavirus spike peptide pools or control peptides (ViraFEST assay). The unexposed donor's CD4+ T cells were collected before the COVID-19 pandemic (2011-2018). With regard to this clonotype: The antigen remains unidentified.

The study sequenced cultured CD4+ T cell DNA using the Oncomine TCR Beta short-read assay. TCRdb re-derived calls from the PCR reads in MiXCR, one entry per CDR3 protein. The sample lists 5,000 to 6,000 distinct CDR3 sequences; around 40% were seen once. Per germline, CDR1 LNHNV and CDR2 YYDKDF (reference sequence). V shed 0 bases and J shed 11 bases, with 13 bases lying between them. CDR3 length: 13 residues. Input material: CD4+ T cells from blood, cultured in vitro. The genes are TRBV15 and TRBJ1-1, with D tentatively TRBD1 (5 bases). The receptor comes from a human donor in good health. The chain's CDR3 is CATSREHRSRAFF. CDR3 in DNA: TGTGCCACCAGCAGAGAGCACAGGTCTAGGGCTTTCTTT.